The rows below give T cell receptor beta chains drawn from one sample of a study of radiotherapy plus CTLA-4 blockade in lung cancer. Assay used: immunoSEQ multiplex PCR; TCRdb lists only in-frame clones, some missing. The top ten clones hold about 2.9% of a sample with roughly 53,000 clones, approximately 80% of them seen once. The sample in question was peripheral blood, obtained from a patient treated with radiotherapy plus ipilimumab. All receptors derive from a human donor with non-small cell lung cancer who had a partial response to radiotherapy plus ipilimumab. The CDR3 runs from the conserved cysteine through the conserved F or W. A D gene is named only where the DNA matches it firmly. Clone size is shown for a subset of rows, as once, few, many or a class of expanded clone.

D gene	clone size	V gene	J gene	CDR3 protein	CDR3 DNA
TRBD1	NA	TRBV6-5	TRBJ2-7	CASSYSARGREQYF	TGTGCCAGCAGTTACTCTGCCAGGGGGCGGGAGCAGTACTTC
TRBD2	NA	TRBV6-5	TRBJ2-1	CASRGLAGVENEQFF	TGTGCCAGCAGGGGACTAGCGGGGGTGGAAAATGAGCAGTTCTTC
NA	NA	TRBV19	TRBJ2-7	CASSAGPLGEQYF	TGTGCCAGTAGTGCGGGCCCTCTGGGGGAGCAGTACTTC
NA	NA	TRBV5-1	TRBJ1-6	CASSLDFNSPLHF	TGCGCCAGCAGCTTGGACTTTAATTCACCCCTCCACTTT
TRBD1	NA	TRBV5-1	TRBJ2-3	CASSPPGQEFTDTQYF	TGCGCCAGCAGCCCCCCGGGACAGGAGTTCACAGATACGCAGTATTTT
TRBD2	NA	TRBV5-1	TRBJ2-7	CASSNPSGGYPEQYF	TGCGCCAGCAGCAACCCTAGCGGGGGGTATCCCGAGCAGTACTTC
NA	NA	TRBV7-2	TRBJ2-5	CASSLTPGIETQYF	TGTGCCAGCAGCTTAACCCCGGGGATTGAGACCCAGTACTTC
NA	NA	TRBV18	TRBJ1-2	CASSPGSDYGYTF	TGTGCCAGCTCACCTGGCAGCGACTATGGCTACACCTTC
NA	few	TRBV4-1	TRBJ2-3	CASSLRQGTDTQYF	TGCGCCAGCAGCCTCCGACAGGGCACAGATACGCAGTATTTT
TRBD2	NA	TRBV7-9	TRBJ2-3	CASSLSGGARDTQYF	TGTGCCAGCAGCTTGAGCGGGGGGGCCCGGGATACGCAGTATTTT
TRBD2	few	TRBV10-1	TRBJ2-3	CASSESQGAGGSTDTQYF	TGCGCCAGCAGTGAGTCGCAGGGAGCGGGGGGTAGCACAGATACGCAGTATTTT
TRBD1	NA	TRBV11-2	TRBJ1-2	CASSLALDRSDGYTF	TGTGCCAGCAGCTTAGCCCTGGACAGGTCTGATGGCTACACCTTC
TRBD1	NA	TRBV5-4	TRBJ2-3	CASSSGQGPSTDTQYF	TGTGCCAGCAGCTCCGGACAGGGCCCTAGCACAGATACGCAGTATTTT
TRBD1	NA	TRBV10-1	TRBJ2-7	CASRTGDYEQYF	TGCGCCAGCAGGACAGGGGACTACGAGCAGTACTTC
NA	NA	TRBV6-1	TRBJ1-1	CASSGGGRNTEAFF	TGTGCCAGCAGTGGGGGGGGACGGAACACTGAAGCTTTCTTT